The 20 T cell receptor beta chains reported below all come from one sample, sequenced in a study of read filtering for tumor transcriptome and immune sequencing. The library was built from about 0.4 ug RNA with molecular barcoded adaptors for alpha/delta and beta/gamma chains. TCRdb re-called the reads with MiXCR, one entry per CDR3 protein. The data contain 57,000 or so distinct CDR3 sequences, roughly a fifth of them singletons. The specimen was a population of CD138-negative cells sorted from bone marrow. Receptors originate from a donor aged 40 or over with multiple myeloma.

This clonotype was observed at least ten times. This sequence joins TRBV7-2 and TRBJ1-1; 9 bases match TRBD1. With V trimmed by 5 bases and J by 9 bases, 7 bases remained unmatched. In germline, CDR1 is SGHTA, CDR2 FQGNSA. This CDR3 region has 13 residues. CDR3 in DNA: TGTGCCAGCAGCCTACAGGGGGCATCCCAAGCTTTCTTT. Its protein is CASSLQGASQAFF.

This clonotype was counted at least ten times. CDR3 DNA sequence: TGTGCCAGCAGTTCTGGACAGGGGGCCTACGAGCAGTACTTC. It yields the protein CASSSGQGAYEQYF. The J gene is TRBJ2-7, the V gene TRBV27; 10 bases align to TRBD1. The CDR3 spans 14 residues. V shed 4 bases and J 2 bases; nucleotides not matched to a gene: 2. Germline CDR1 is MNHEY and CDR2 is SMNVEV (reference sequence).

On this clonotype itself: Since a much larger clone is just one base distant, this may be a read error. Since the CDR3 does not end with the conserved phenylalanine or tryptophan, this likely comes from a read error. The V call is TRBV19, the J call TRBJ1-5; tentatively, D is TRBD1 (5 bases). This CDR3 comprises 12 residues. Trimming cost V 7 bases and J 6 bases, with 10 bases left between them. Germline CDR1 and CDR2: LNHDA and SQIVND (reference sequence). This chain's CDR3 is CASNRGGQPQHS. DNA for the CDR3: TGTGCCAGTAACCGGGGGGGTCAGCCCCAGCATTCT.

This clonotype was counted at least ten times. CDR3 protein: CASTPGKGAEAFF. CDR3 nucleotides: TGTGCCAGCACACCGGGCAAGGGTGCTGAAGCTTTCTTT. The chain combines TRBV12-3 or TRBV12-4 with TRBJ1-1; D is unresolved. The CDR3 is made up of 13 amino acids. The ends were cut back, 7 bases at V and 6 bases at J, with 15 bases in the middle.

In the case of this clonotype: A much larger clone differs by one base, so this may be a read error. V is TRBV5-1 and J is TRBJ2-1; D ambiguous. Per the germline V gene, CDR1 is SGHRS and CDR2 is YFSETQ. The CDR3 covers 16 residues. Deletions cut 2 bases from V and 0 bases from J, with 12 bases between. The CDR3 nucleotides read TGCGCCAGCAGCTTTTTTCCCATCAGCTCCTACAATGAGCAGTTCTTC. Protein: CASSFFPISSYNEQFF.

In the case of this clonotype: A much larger clone lies one base from this, so it may be a read error. CDR3 protein: CASGFTRTGRGTEAFF. Written as DNA, the CDR3 is TGTGCCAGCGGTTTTACAAGGACAGGGAGGGGAACTGAAGCTTTCTTT. This chain links TRBV5-5 with TRBJ1-1, with 8 bases matching TRBD1. Germline CDR1 is SGHKS and CDR2 is YYEKEE (reference sequence). There are 16 residues in the CDR3. V lost 7 bases, J lost 5 bases, and 16 bases stayed unmatched.

The chain carries TRBV28 and TRBJ2-7, with D tentatively TRBD2 (6 bases). Germline values: CDR1 MDHEN, CDR2 SYDVKM. V dropped 6 bases and J dropped 9 bases, with 18 bases sitting between them. The CDR3 runs 13 residues. As DNA, the CDR3 is TGTGCCAGCAGCCAGACTAGTCCCGGCGGGCAGTACTTC. It specifies CASSQTSPGGQYF.

Many counts were recorded for this clonotype. The chain is built from TRBV7-9 and TRBJ2-1, with TRBD1 matching over 8 bases. The CDR3 runs to 17 residues. CDR1 is SEHNR and CDR2 is FQNEAQ in the germline V gene (reference sequence). With 4 bases clipped from V and 8 bases from J, the junction kept 16 bases outside the gene matches. The CDR3 region is CASSSPHRTGRIDEQFF. CDR3 DNA: TGTGCCAGCAGCTCCCCTCATCGGACAGGGCGGATCGATGAGCAGTTCTTC.

This clonotype was observed a few times. The chain combines TRBV24-1 with TRBJ2-3; 7 bases agree with TRBD1. Germline CDR1 KGHDR, CDR2 SFDVKD. CDR3 length: 16 amino acids. V shed 1 base and J 0 bases; nucleotides not matched to a gene: 3. The CDR3 DNA reads as TGTGCCACCAGTGATTTAGGGACAGCGAGCACAGATACGCAGTATTTT. Its protein product is CATSDLGTASTDTQYF.

The table lists this clonotype with a few counts. The chain employs TRBV7-2 and TRBJ2-7; D perhaps matches TRBD2 (6 bases). V shed 3 bases and J shed 0 bases, with 12 bases lying between them. CDR1 is SGHTA and CDR2 is FQGNSA in the germline V gene. The CDR3 loop spans 15 amino acids. The CDR3 spells CASSLSGFSSYEQYF. CDR3 DNA sequence: TGTGCCAGCAGCTTGAGCGGGTTCAGCTCCTACGAGCAGTACTTC.

This clonotype was counted many times. This chain uses TRBV6-5 with TRBJ1-1; weak D call: TRBD1 (6 bases). Between the trimmed V and J ends, which lost 0 bases and 1 base, there was a span of 15 bases. From germline, CDR1 is MNHEY and CDR2 SVGAGI. The CDR3 is 17 residues long. In DNA form, the CDR3 reads TGTGCCAGCAGTTACTCATCTCGAGGGGGGCGGAACACTGAAGCTTTCTTT. Its translation is CASSYSSRGGRNTEAFF.

With respect to this clonotype: Being one base from a much bigger clone, this may be a read error. The gene calls are TRBV6-5 and TRBJ1-4; D is possibly TRBD1 (5 bases). CDR1 is MNHEY and CDR2 is SVGAGI in the germline V gene. The CDR3 runs 13 residues. This CDR3 is CASSRATNVKLFF. The CDR3 DNA is TGTGCCAGCAGCAGGGCCACTAATGTAAAACTGTTTTTT.

This clonotype showed up many times. This chain uses TRBV6-5 with TRBJ2-1; 7 nucleotides align to TRBD1. Germline CDR1 reads MNHEY; CDR2 reads SVGAGI. J was trimmed by 0 bases and V by 8 bases; bases with no gene match: 7. The CDR3 contains 15 residues. DNA for the CDR3: TGTGCCAGCGGGAGACAGGGTAGCTCCTACAATGAGCAGTTCTTC. Residues: CASGRQGSSYNEQFF.

In its sample, this clonotype was seen many times. This sequence joins TRBV5-1 and TRBJ2-2, with 7 bases that match TRBD1. The CDR3 is made up of 16 amino acids. Losses at the gene ends were 3 bases for V and 2 bases for J; bases not matched to a gene: 7. From germline, CDR1 is SGHRS and CDR2 YFSETQ. The CDR3 loop reads CASSSLKGANTGELFF. CDR3 DNA: TGCGCCAGCAGCTCCCTGAAGGGGGCAAACACCGGGGAGCTGTTTTTT.

Comment on this clonotype: A much more abundant neighbour one base away suggests this may be a read error. The chain is built from TRBV5-5 and TRBJ2-2; D is perhaps TRBD2 (5 bases). The CDR3 sequence is 14 residues long. The germline gives CDR1 SGHKS, CDR2 YYEKEE (reference sequence). CDR3 region: CASSLVRATRELFF. The DNA for the CDR3 is TGTGCCAGCAGCCTGGTGAGGGCCACCAGGGAGCTGTTTTTT.

The chain is built from TRBV7-9 and TRBJ2-1, with D perhaps matching TRBD2 (5 bases). The CDR3 covers 14 residues. CDR1 and CDR2 (germline): SEHNR, FQNEAQ (reference sequence). V was pared by 4 bases and J by 4 bases, with 11 bases between. CDR3 region: CASSSGWGYNEQFF. The CDR3 DNA reads as TGTGCCAGCAGCTCGGGGTGGGGATACAATGAGCAGTTCTTC.

On this clonotype: Possible read error: a much larger clone is one base away. This CDR3 is CSVEARLSSYNEQFF. The CDR3, as DNA: TGCAGCGTTGAAGCCAGGCTAAGCTCCTACAATGAGCAGTTCTTC. The chain couples TRBV29-1 to TRBJ2-1, with unresolved D. Germline V gives CDR1 SQVTM, CDR2 ANQGSEA. This CDR3 is built from 15 residues. V was shortened by 1 base and J by 0 bases, with 10 bases between the two germline ends.

This clonotype has ten or more counts. The gene calls are TRBV3-1 and TRBJ2-7; no clear D. Germline assignment: CDR1 LGHDT and CDR2 YNNKEL (reference sequence). The germline V and J ends were trimmed by 5 bases and 2 bases, with 13 bases remaining between them. The CDR3 consists of 14 residues. The CDR3 DNA follows: TGTGCCAGCAGCAAAATCGATGGGCCCTACGAGCAGTACTTC. This sequence encodes CASSKIDGPYEQYF.

This clonotype occurred many times. This rearrangement joins TRBV28 to TRBJ1-5; D is unclear. Trimming left V 5 bases short and J 9 bases short, with 20 bases between. This CDR3 contains 15 residues. Germline CDR1 and CDR2: MDHEN and SYDVKM. CDR3 amino acids: CASSPPAAHRGPQHF. CDR3 in DNA: TGTGCCAGCAGTCCTCCCGCAGCCCACCGGGGGCCCCAGCATTTT.

By share, this clonotype ranks as medium-sized. The gene calls are TRBV7-2 and TRBJ2-1, with a tentative D call TRBD2 (6 bases). The ends were cut back, 1 base at V and 4 bases at J, with 8 bases in the middle. Germline values: CDR1 SGHTA, CDR2 FQGNSA. The CDR3 contains 14 residues. The chain's CDR3 is CASSLVSGYNEQFF. For the CDR3, the DNA is TGTGCCAGCAGCTTAGTTAGCGGTTACAATGAGCAGTTCTTC.